Shown below are 29 T cell receptor beta chains from a single sample sequenced in a study of T cells in Graves' hyperthyroidism and ophthalmopathy. Template material for amplifying TCR beta CDR3 regions consisted of RNA transcripts. The HTBI primer set served for first-round RT-PCR of the TCR CDR3. MiXCR was run by TCRdb on the multiplex PCR reads, yielding one entry per CDR3 protein. The sample records approximately 870,000 distinct CDR3 sequences, more than 30% being singletons. The sequencing sample was made of blood. The receptors stem from a man younger than 35 with Graves' hyperthyroidism.

In regard to this clonotype: Its ends do not fully match the called genes, so a read error is possible. The J gene is TRBJ2-7, the V gene TRBV19; 8 bases agree with TRBD1. The CDR3 loop spans 11 amino acids. Germline V lookup: CDR1 LNHDA, CDR2 SQIVND (reference sequence). CDR3 loop: CASSPSPGQDF. The CDR3 nucleotides are TGTGCCAGTAGTCCTTCGCCGGGACAGGACTTC.

Comment on this clonotype: A much larger clone lies a single base off, so this may be a read error. It is likely a read error, because the conserved phenylalanine at the end of the CDR3 is missing. The chain combines TRBV2 with TRBJ1-1, with TRBD1 as a possible D gene (6 bases). CDR3 length: 11 residues. Trimming pared 6 bases from V and 7 bases from J, leaving 9 bases between. Germline CDR1 SNHLY, CDR2 FYNNEI. The CDR3 nucleotides read TGTGCCAGCAGGGAGGACAGTGAAGCTTTCCTT. Its translation is CASREDSEAFL.

The rearrangement uses TRBV10-2 and TRBJ2-7; 9 bases fit TRBD1. In germline, CDR1 is WSHSY, CDR2 SAAADI. This CDR3 has 16 residues. J lost 1 base, V lost 6 bases, and 10 bases had no gene match. CDR3 residues: CASRSTGTGISYEQYF. DNA of the CDR3: TGCGCCAGCAGATCGACCGGGACAGGGATATCCTACGAGCAGTACTTC.

This clonotype was seen ten or more times. The gene calls are TRBV7-2 and TRBJ1-3, with 7 bases aligning to TRBD1. J lost 2 bases, V lost 4 bases, and 2 bases had no gene match. This CDR3 has 14 amino acids. CDR1 and CDR2 from the germline V gene are SGHTA and FQGNSA. For the CDR3, the DNA is TGTGCCAGCAGCTCGGGGACAGCTGGAAACACCATATATTTT. It yields the protein CASSSGTAGNTIYF.

The table lists this clonotype with a few counts. The chain combines TRBV19 with TRBJ1-1, with D possibly being TRBD1 (5 bases). The CDR3 is made up of 13 amino acids. Germline CDR1 is LNHDA and CDR2 is SQIVND (reference sequence). The ends were cut back, 5 bases at V and 3 bases at J, with 10 bases in the middle. In nucleotides, the CDR3 is TGTGCCAGTAGTCCCCGACAGTACACTGAAGCTTTCTTT. This translates into CASSPRQYTEAFF.

The table lists this clonotype with many counts. The V and J genes are TRBV29-1 and TRBJ2-6, with unresolved D. Trimming cost V 6 bases and J 6 bases, with 6 bases left between them. Germline V gene lookup returns CDR1 SQVTM and CDR2 ANQGSEA. This CDR3 is built from 11 residues. CDR3 residues: CSVREANVLTF. In nucleotides, the CDR3 is TGCAGCGTACGAGAGGCCAACGTCCTGACTTTC.

The chain combines TRBV9 with TRBJ2-5, with D uncertain. CDR3 size: 16 residues. Per the germline V gene, CDR1 is SGDLS and CDR2 is YYNGEE. With 2 bases removed from V and 3 bases from J, the gap between germline ends came to 17 bases. This CDR3 reads CASSVGSGRQKETQYF. In DNA, the CDR3 is TGTGCCAGCAGCGTCGGTTCCGGCCGGCAGAAAGAGACCCAGTACTTC.

The chain's CDR3 is CASSYSGRASSGNTIYF. In DNA form, the CDR3 reads TGTGCCAGCAGTTACTCAGGGCGGGCCTCCTCTGGAAACACCATATATTTT. This chain uses TRBV6-5 with TRBJ1-3; D gene ambiguous. Germline CDR1 and CDR2: MNHEY and SVGAGI. This CDR3 is 17 amino acids long. V was trimmed by 0 bases and J by 0 bases, leaving 12 bases between them.

The V call is TRBV5-1, the J call TRBJ2-2, with D perhaps matching TRBD2 (5 bases). The V and J ends lost 4 bases and 3 bases respectively, with 13 bases between them. The CDR3 runs to 15 residues. The germline gives CDR1 SGHRS, CDR2 YFSETQ. The DNA for the CDR3 is TGCGCCAGCAGCATGCGGGCCGGAGACACCGGGGAGCTGTTTTTT. Encoded protein: CASSMRAGDTGELFF.

The chain joins TRBV20-1 to TRBJ1-3; D not resolved. The CDR3 is made up of 12 amino acids. Germline V lookup: CDR1 DFQATT, CDR2 SNEGSKA (reference sequence). V lost 5 bases to trimming and J lost 1 base, with 6 bases between them. CDR3 in DNA: TGCAGTGCTCGGAAATCTGGAAACACCATATATTTT. It translates to CSARKSGNTIYF.

A note on this clonotype: Germline is not matched at one junction end, which may reflect a read error. The CDR3: CASSSPRTGDNPPLHF. In DNA, the CDR3 is TGTGCCAGCAGCTCACCGCGAACAGGGGATAATCCACCCCTCCACTTT. The V call is TRBV7-9, the J call TRBJ1-6; 7 bases fit TRBD1. The CDR3 consists of 16 residues. Germline V gene data show CDR1 as SEHNR and CDR2 as FQNEAQ (reference sequence).

Note on this clonotype: This may be a read error, as it is one base from a much larger clone. This sequence joins TRBV25-1 and TRBJ2-7, with D tentatively TRBD1 (5 bases). The CDR3 is 15 residues long. Germline V CDR1 and CDR2: MGHDK, SYGVNS. As DNA, the CDR3 is TGTGCCGGCAGTGAATCAGGGAAAAGAGGATACGAGCAGTACTTC. It yields the protein CAGSESGKRGYEQYF.

In its sample, this clonotype was seen many times. The V call is TRBV5-1, the J call TRBJ1-1; TRBD1 might be the D (5 bases). CDR1 is SGHRS and CDR2 is YFSETQ in the germline V gene. V shed 0 bases and J shed 4 bases, with 10 bases lying between them. CDR3 length: 14 residues. The DNA for the CDR3 is TGCGCCAGCAGCTTGGAAAAGGGGAGCACTGAAGCTTTCTTT. Residues: CASSLEKGSTEAFF.

This clonotype showed up many times. The chain carries TRBV19 and TRBJ1-5; 8 nucleotides match TRBD1. CDR1 is LNHDA, CDR2 SQIVND, per germline (reference sequence). CDR3 length equals 14 residues. The trim removed 1 base at V and 4 bases at J, leaving 0 bases unmatched. The CDR3 bases are TGTGCCAGTAGTATAGGGACAGGGAATCAGCCCCAGCATTTT. Amino acid sequence: CASSIGTGNQPQHF.

This clonotype showed up just a few times. The chain carries TRBV6-6 and TRBJ1-2; D unclear. Germline V gene lookup returns CDR1 MNHNY and CDR2 SVGAGI (reference sequence). V gave up 6 bases and J gave up 5 bases, with 13 bases separating them. The CDR3 is 13 residues long. The DNA of the CDR3 is TGTGCCAGCAGCCCCTCCAATGGTTATGGCTACACCTTC. This codes for CASSPSNGYGYTF.

V is TRBV29-1 and J is TRBJ1-1, with no clear D. This CDR3 is 13 amino acids long. Germline V CDR1 and CDR2: SQVTM, ANQGSEA. Trimming removed 5 bases from V and 5 bases from J, with 15 bases in between. In nucleotides, the CDR3 is TGCAGCGTTACTTTAGCGGGGATTACTGAAGCTTTCTTT. Amino acids: CSVTLAGITEAFF.

DNA for the CDR3: TGTGCCAGCAGCGGGACAGCGAAGGACTACGAGCAGTACTTC. Translating it yields CASSGTAKDYEQYF. J is TRBJ2-7 and V is TRBV7-9, with 7 bases aligning to TRBD1. Germline V gene lookup returns CDR1 SEHNR and CDR2 FQNEAQ (reference sequence). This CDR3 contains 14 residues. V was clipped by 5 bases and J by 3 bases; unmatched bases: 7.

This clonotype was seen many times. The V gene is TRBV7-3, the J gene TRBJ2-7, with D possibly TRBD2 on 6 matching bases. V lost 9 bases and J lost 0, with 12 bases in between. CDR3 length: 13 residues. CDR1 is SGHTA and CDR2 is FQGTGA in the germline V gene. The CDR3 sequence is CASRDGSSYEQYF. The CDR3 bases are TGTGCCAGTAGGGACGGGAGCTCCTACGAGCAGTACTTC.

This clonotype has a handful of counts. V usage is TRBV7-9 and J usage is TRBJ2-5; 7 positions match TRBD1. This CDR3 is built from 16 residues. Germline CDR1 reads SEHNR; CDR2 reads FQNEAQ (reference sequence). J was trimmed by 1 base and V by 1 base; bases with no gene match: 6. The CDR3 reads CASSLGTGALQETQYF. CDR3 sequence (DNA): TGTGCCAGCAGCTTAGGCACAGGGGCCCTCCAAGAGACCCAGTACTTC.

This sequence joins TRBV11-2 and TRBJ2-7, with unresolved D. V was pared by 1 base and J by 6 bases, with 13 bases between. The CDR3 spans 14 residues. Germline CDR1 reads SGHAT; CDR2 reads FQNNGV. CDR3 sequence (DNA): TGTGCCAGCAGCTTAGGTACCCCCCGGGCCGAGCAGTACTTC. This gives the protein CASSLGTPRAEQYF.

This clonotype was picked up many times. V usage is TRBV10-3 and J usage is TRBJ2-5; D gene uncertain. CDR3 length: 13 residues. V shed 4 bases and J shed 4 bases, with 10 bases lying between them. Germline V gene data show CDR1 as ENHRY and CDR2 as SYGVKD. CDR3 bases: TGTGCCATCAGTGGTGCTGGGGTAGAGACCCAGTACTTC. Translation gives CAISGAGVETQYF.

This chain links TRBV7-6 with TRBJ2-3; D not certain. This CDR3 region has 13 residues. Deletions cut 5 bases from V and 2 bases from J, with 8 bases between. The germline CDR1 and CDR2 sequences are SGHVS and FNYEAQ. In nucleotides, the CDR3 is TGTGCCAGCAGCACGAGATTCACAGATACGCAGTATTTT. Its translation is CASSTRFTDTQYF.

This clonotype came up many times. The chain combines TRBV25-1 with TRBJ1-5; unclear D gene. This CDR3 has 12 residues. With 2 bases removed from V and 3 bases from J, the gap between germline ends came to 2 bases. Germline values: CDR1 MGHDK, CDR2 SYGVNS. The CDR3 loop is CASSELNQPQHF. In nucleotides, the CDR3 is TGTGCCAGCAGTGAACTCAATCAGCCCCAGCATTTT.

At least ten counts were recorded for this clonotype. This chain connects TRBV29-1 to TRBJ1-4; D might be TRBD1 (5 bases). The CDR3 is made up of 13 amino acids. V was pared by 5 bases and J by 7 bases, with 14 bases between. Germline V gene data show CDR1 as SQVTM and CDR2 as ANQGSEA. CDR3 amino acids: CSVQKGSGEKLFF. CDR3 coding DNA: TGCAGCGTTCAGAAGGGGTCGGGTGAAAAACTGTTTTTT.

The chain has TRBV4-1 and TRBJ2-7, with D possibly matching TRBD1 (5 bases). Trimming cost V 0 bases and J 6 bases, with 15 bases left between them. The CDR3 length is 15 residues. Germline CDR1 and CDR2: MGHRA and YSYEKL. CDR3 nucleotide sequence: TGCGCCAGCAGCCAAGAAGGGCAGGGCCCAGGCGAGCAGTACTTC. Translating it yields CASSQEGQGPGEQYF.

V and J are TRBV4-3 and TRBJ1-2; 7 bases map to TRBD1. Germline CDR1 reads LGHNA; CDR2 reads YSLEER. V lost 0 bases, J lost 2 bases, and 9 bases stayed unmatched. The CDR3 spans 17 residues. CDR3 sequence reads: CASSQDPSQGVNYGYTF. The CDR3 DNA reads TGCGCCAGCAGCCAAGATCCCAGCCAGGGGGTGAACTATGGCTACACCTTC.

This sequence joins TRBV29-1 and TRBJ2-6; no reliable D call. Germline loops: CDR1 SQVTM, CDR2 ANQGSEA. CDR3 size: 13 residues. V was shortened by 8 bases and J by 2 bases, with 10 bases between the two germline ends. CDR3 in DNA: TGCAGCCAAGGAGTTCCTGGGGCCAACGTCCTGACTTTC. Protein: CSQGVPGANVLTF. The whole variable domain, remainder taken from reference TRBV29-1 and TRBJ2-6, is SAVISQKPSRDICQRGTSLTIQCQVDSQVTMMFWYRQQPGQSLTLIATANQGSEATYESGFVIDKFPISRPNLTFSTLTVSNMSPEDSSIYLCSQGVPGANVLTFGAGSRLTVL.

This clonotype was picked up a small number of times. The chain has TRBV20-1 and TRBJ2-5, with D tentatively TRBD1 or TRBD2 (6 bases each). Germline CDR1 and CDR2: DFQATT and SNEGSKA (reference sequence). This CDR3 is built from 14 residues. Trimming shortened V by 1 base and J by 2 bases, and 11 bases separated the two germline ends. CDR3 coding DNA: TGCAGTGCTAGAGGTGGAGGGGGACAAGAGACCCAGTACTTC. Amino acids: CSARGGGGQETQYF.

This clonotype occurred many times. The chain uses TRBV9 and TRBJ1-6; D perhaps matches TRBD1 (5 bases). Germline V gives CDR1 SGDLS, CDR2 YYNGEE. This CDR3 spans 14 amino acids. V was pared by 0 bases and J by 8 bases, with 9 bases between. In nucleotides, the CDR3 is TGTGCCAGCAGCGTAGGGGGGAGGGATTCACCCCTCCACTTT. Protein product: CASSVGGRDSPLHF.